Below, 4 T cell receptor beta chains from the same sample are listed, as sequenced in a study of OX40 agonist ivuxolimab in advanced cancers. This table comes from immunoSEQ multiplex PCR, and its TCRdb copy is limited to in-frame clones, with some not included. The sample lists roughly 90,000 clones, roughly 93% occurring once. Source: CD4+ or CD8+ T cells sorted from blood, taken in a trial of the OX40 agonist ivuxolimab. The receptors derive from an adult with an advanced solid tumor such as melanoma, head and neck, liver or kidney cancer.

V usage is TRBV5-1 and J usage is TRBJ2-1; perhaps TRBD2 as D (6 bases). Germline V gene sequence: CDR1 SGHRS, CDR2 YFSETQ. V lost 8 bases and J lost 7, with 22 bases in between. The CDR3 is 15 residues long. The CDR3 DNA is TGCGCCAGTACAACCGGGACTCCAGGGCAGAATGAGCAGTTCTTC. Amino acids: CASTTGTPGQNEQFF.

This chain joins TRBV27 and TRBJ1-1; D not certain. This CDR3 spans 13 amino acids. Trimming took off 2 bases at V and 1 base at J, with 5 bases between the two ends. Germline CDR1 reads MNHEY; CDR2 reads SMNVEV (reference sequence). CDR3 sequence reads: CASSLRQNTEAFF. The DNA for the CDR3 is TGTGCCAGCAGTTTACGCCAGAACACTGAAGCTTTCTTT.

The chain has TRBV19 and TRBJ2-1, with 10 bases matching TRBD2. The CDR3 extends over 15 amino acids. The germline V gene has CDR1 LNHDA and CDR2 SQIVND (reference sequence). The J segment lost 9 bases and the V segment lost 2 bases, leaving 7 bases of the junction unmatched. The CDR3 DNA is TGTGCCAGTAGTATAAGCACTAGCGGGACGGGTGAGCAGTTCTTC. Encoded protein: CASSISTSGTGEQFF.

This clone was detected once. This chain uses TRBV7-4 with TRBJ1-5; weak D call: TRBD1 (5 bases). V was pared by 5 bases and J by 6 bases, with 14 bases between. The CDR3 runs 14 residues. CDR1 SGHVT and CDR2 SQSDAQ come from the germline V gene. The DNA for the CDR3 is TGTGCCAGCAGCCCCGGCAGGGCGAGTCAGCCCCAGCATTTT. Translated: CASSPGRASQPQHF.